The entry below gives a single T cell receptor beta chain sequence along with its context. Its cognate antigen is unknown. Some clones are missing from TCRdb's copy, which holds only in-frame ones; the method was immunoSEQ multiplex PCR. There are more than 80,000 clones in the sample; 85% to 90% occur only once, and less than 0.4% lies in the top ten. The data derive from a study of graft-versus-host responses after intestinal transplantation. Across the study: Recipients obtained multivisceral, liver-intestinal, or isolated intestinal transplants.

Between the trimmed V and J ends, which lost 4 bases and 8 bases, there was a span of 22 bases. Per germline, CDR1 SGHDT and CDR2 YYEEEE. The CDR3 contains 16 residues. The chain uses TRBV5-6 and TRBJ2-1, with D possibly matching TRBD1 (5 bases). The material sequenced was unstimulated CD4+ T cells sorted from spleen or lymph node cells, taken before intestinal transplant. The receptor comes from a human donor who received an intestinal transplant. Written as DNA, the CDR3 is TGTGCCAGCAGCAGGGTGACAGTGCTCGGGCACGATGAGCAGTTCTTC. Translation: CASSRVTVLGHDEQFF.